The 21 T cell receptor beta chains below were found in one sample sequenced in a study of blood T cell repertoires in COVID-19. Sequencing used immunoSEQ multiplex PCR; TCRdb keeps in-frame clones, though not all of them. The sample has about 120,000 clones, around 88% seen once. The sample comprised peripheral blood. All receptors derive from a human donor with acute or convalescent COVID-19. The donor label of this sample is uncertain.

This clone is a singleton in its sample. The chain joins TRBV28 to TRBJ2-7, with TRBD2 matching over 8 bases. Germline CDR1 reads MDHEN; CDR2 reads SYDVKM. J gave up 7 bases and V 9 bases, and 8 bases lay outside the gene matches. This CDR3 is 12 amino acids long. The CDR3 sequence: CASLAGWGEQYF. CDR3 DNA: TGTGCCAGTCTAGCGGGCTGGGGTGAGCAGTACTTC.

The rearrangement links TRBV7-2 to TRBJ2-5; D remains ambiguous. The V gene's germline CDR1 is SGHTA and CDR2 FQGNSA. The CDR3 has 13 residues. The V end was cut by 3 bases, the J end by 0 bases, with 5 bases between. The CDR3 DNA reads TGTGCCAGCAGCTTCGGTCACCAAGAGACCCAGTACTTC. Its protein product is CASSFGHQETQYF.

The chain carries TRBV19 and TRBJ1-4; the D gene is possibly TRBD1 (5 bases). Per the germline V gene, CDR1 is LNHDA and CDR2 is SQIVND (reference sequence). This CDR3 region has 12 residues. V lost 7 bases, J lost 13 bases, and 16 bases lay in between. In DNA form, the CDR3 reads TGTGCCAGTATCCACGCAGGGATCGCACTGTTTTTT. Translation gives CASIHAGIALFF.

The chain links TRBV28 to TRBJ2-7; the match to TRBD2 covers 8 bases. CDR1 is MDHEN and CDR2 is SYDVKM in the germline V gene. The CDR3 loop spans 13 amino acids. V lost 8 bases and J lost 3; bases outside the gene matches: 6. CDR3 residues: CASDREGNYEQYF. As DNA, the CDR3 is TGTGCCAGCGATCGGGAGGGGAACTACGAGCAGTACTTC.

The V gene is TRBV28, the J gene TRBJ1-4, with D tentatively TRBD1 (6 bases). The germline gives CDR1 MDHEN, CDR2 SYDVKM. Trimming cost V 0 bases and J 10 bases, with 15 bases left between them. CDR3 length equals 15 residues. The CDR3 loop reads CASSLWDPGQIKLFF. CDR3 bases: TGTGCCAGCAGTTTATGGGATCCGGGACAAATAAAACTGTTTTTT.

The chain combines TRBV28 with TRBJ1-4; TRBD1 might be the D (5 bases). This CDR3 has 16 residues. Germline assignment: CDR1 MDHEN and CDR2 SYDVKM. The germline V and J ends were trimmed by 3 bases and 3 bases, with 14 bases remaining between them. In DNA form, the CDR3 reads TGTGCCAGCAGTTTTGTGTATTCGGGGGCTAATGAAAAACTGTTTTTT. This translates into CASSFVYSGANEKLFF. Variable domain in full (rest from reference TRBV28 and TRBJ1-4): DVKVTQSSRYLVKRTGEKVFLECVQDMDHENMFWYRQDPGLGLRLIYFSYDVKMKEKGDIPEGYSVSREKKERFSLILESASTNQTSMYLCASSFVYSGANEKLFFGSGTQLSVL.

The chain carries TRBV28 and TRBJ2-7; 9 bases align to TRBD1. With V trimmed by 6 bases and J by 3 bases, 6 bases remained unmatched. The germline CDR1 and CDR2 sequences are MDHEN and SYDVKM. This CDR3 contains 14 residues. The CDR3 DNA reads TGTGCCAGCAGGTCCGGACAGGGGATCTACGAGCAGTACTTC. Translated: CASRSGQGIYEQYF.

The V gene is TRBV19, the J gene TRBJ1-2; no reliable D call. V was shortened by 3 bases and J by 6 bases, with 17 bases between the two germline ends. There are 15 residues in the CDR3. Germline CDR1 reads LNHDA; CDR2 reads SQIVND (reference sequence). The CDR3 region has the DNA TGTGCCAGTAGTATCGGGGTCACTTGGGCAAATGGCTACACCTTC. Translated, it gives CASSIGVTWANGYTF.

This clone is a singleton in its sample. This sequence joins TRBV6-5 and TRBJ1-4; D remains ambiguous. In germline, CDR1 is MNHEY, CDR2 SVGAGI. This CDR3 region has 13 residues. V gave up 8 bases and J gave up 5 bases, with 12 bases separating them. The CDR3 nucleotides read TGTGCCAGCGCGATCCTCCTAAATGAAAAACTGTTTTTT. Residues: CASAILLNEKLFF.

The rearrangement uses TRBV5-1 and TRBJ1-1, with TRBD1 matching 7 bases. Germline V CDR1 and CDR2: SGHRS, YFSETQ. CDR3 length equals 13 residues. V lost 3 bases and J lost 4; bases outside the gene matches: 3. This CDR3 is CASSWTGVTEAFF. The CDR3 DNA reads as TGCGCCAGCAGCTGGACAGGAGTCACTGAAGCTTTCTTT.

The V and J genes are TRBV14 and TRBJ1-2; D is uncertain. This CDR3 has 15 amino acids. V shed 0 bases and J shed 6 bases, with 14 bases lying between them. Germline-derived CDR1 and CDR2 are SGHDN and FVKESK. The chain's CDR3 is CASSQDRRGPNGYTF. The DNA for the CDR3 is TGTGCCAGCAGCCAAGATCGGCGGGGTCCCAATGGCTACACCTTC. The full variable domain, rest sourced from reference TRBV14 and TRBJ1-2, is EAGVTQFPSHSVIEKGQTVTLRCDPISGHDNLYWYRRVMGKEIKFLLHFVKESKQDESGMPNNRFLAERTGGTYSTLKVQPAELEDSGVYFCASSQDRRGPNGYTFGSGTRLTVV.

This rearrangement joins TRBV2 to TRBJ1-2; no reliable D call. This CDR3 is built from 13 residues. Trimming stripped 5 bases from V and 8 bases from J, with 15 bases between. Germline lookup yields CDR1 SNHLY and CDR2 FYNNEI. CDR3 DNA: TGTGCCAGCAGTCCTTCGGGTATAGAGGGCTACACCTTC. Its protein is CASSPSGIEGYTF.

The chain employs TRBV10-3 and TRBJ2-1; 10 bases agree with TRBD2. Germline CDR1 reads ENHRY; CDR2 reads SYGVKD. This CDR3 has 15 residues. Trimming cost V 6 bases and J 5 bases; bases outside gene matches: 7. This chain's CDR3 is CAISASGSKNNEQFF. CDR3 DNA: TGTGCCATCAGCGCTAGCGGGAGTAAAAACAATGAGCAGTTCTTC.

This chain uses TRBV4-3 with TRBJ2-3; tentative D call: TRBD2 (6 bases). Per the germline V gene, CDR1 is LGHNA and CDR2 is YSLEER. V lost 0 bases and J lost 2, with 18 bases in between. This CDR3 has 18 amino acids. DNA of the CDR3: TGCGCCAGCAGCCAAGATCCTTCCTATAGCGGCTCCACAGATACGCAGTATTTT. It specifies CASSQDPSYSGSTDTQYF.

V and J are TRBV28 and TRBJ2-1; 12 bases match TRBD2. Germline V CDR1 and CDR2: MDHEN, SYDVKM. Trimming removed 3 bases from V and 4 bases from J; junction bases left unmatched: 7. CDR3 length: 17 amino acids. The CDR3 DNA reads as TGTGCCAGCAGTTTTCCTAGCGGGAGGGCCCGATACAATGAGCAGTTCTTC. Its protein is CASSFPSGRARYNEQFF.

The chain has TRBV9 and TRBJ1-5; 7 bases map to TRBD1. CDR1 is SGDLS, CDR2 YYNGEE, per germline. CDR3 size: 20 residues. J gave up 0 bases and V 4 bases, and 19 bases lay outside the gene matches. The CDR3 region is CASSPRGGTAKTDSNQPQHF. The CDR3 bases are TGTGCCAGCAGCCCACGGGGCGGGACAGCGAAAACCGATAGCAATCAGCCCCAGCATTTT.

V is TRBV19 and J is TRBJ2-2, with 8 positions matching TRBD1. Germline loops: CDR1 LNHDA, CDR2 SQIVND (reference sequence). The J segment lost 4 bases and the V segment lost 7 bases, leaving 5 bases of the junction unmatched. The CDR3 consists of 14 residues. The CDR3 region is CASNKQGGTGELFF. The CDR3 region has the DNA TGTGCCAGTAATAAACAGGGGGGCACCGGGGAGCTGTTTTTT.

V and J are TRBV5-1 and TRBJ2-7; 10 nucleotides align to TRBD2. Germline CDR1 is SGHRS and CDR2 is YFSETQ. This CDR3 has 17 amino acids. V lost 4 bases and J lost 3; bases outside the gene matches: 13. The CDR3, as DNA: TGCGCCAGCAGCCCCGGGGCTAGCGGGAGTGCGTACTACGAGCAGTACTTC. It specifies CASSPGASGSAYYEQYF.

Notes on this clone: At the DNA level, this CDR3 is encoded by other sequences in the same sample as well. The CDR3 is CASNPGGNSPLHF. The CDR3 nucleotides are TGTGCCAGCAACCCGGGGGGAAATTCACCCCTCCACTTT. The rearrangement joins TRBV14 to TRBJ1-6; D may be TRBD1 (5 bases). There are 13 residues in the CDR3. V was clipped by 7 bases and J by 7 bases, with 11 bases between them. Germline V CDR1 and CDR2: SGHDN, FVKESK.

The chain joins TRBV18 to TRBJ2-5; TRBD1 is a possible D gene (5 bases). This CDR3 spans 14 amino acids. V dropped 2 bases and J dropped 3 bases, with 10 bases sitting between them. The germline V gene has CDR1 KGHSH and CDR2 LQKENI. The CDR3 loop is CASSPLQGKETQYF. The CDR3 DNA follows: TGTGCCAGCTCACCATTGCAGGGAAAAGAGACCCAGTACTTC.

This chain connects TRBV5-5 to TRBJ1-3; D gene unclear. The CDR3 extends over 16 amino acids. The germline V gene has CDR1 SGHKS and CDR2 YYEKEE (reference sequence). Trimming left V 2 bases short and J 0 bases short, with 12 bases between. In nucleotides, the CDR3 is TGTGCCAGCAGCTTCCTAGGCGCCGACTCTGGAAACACCATATATTTT. It yields the protein CASSFLGADSGNTIYF.